This T cell receptor beta chain was identified in a study of blood T cells in healthy people across ages. CDR1 MGHRA and CDR2 YSYEKL come from the germline V gene. V was clipped by 0 bases and J by 4 bases; unmatched bases: 7. The CDR3 is 17 residues long. It was with a sample-barcoded 5' primer and a J-beta primer mix that a second PCR of about 6 to 12 cycles was run. TCRdb processed the 5' RACE reads anew with MiXCR; each CDR3 protein has one entry. The sample includes 1.5 million or so distinct CDR3 sequences, around 39% of them seen just once. Specimen: blood. The receptor comes from a young woman in good health. This chain connects TRBV4-1 to TRBJ2-3, with 10 nucleotides matching TRBD2. CDR3 region: CASSQEYLAGEADTQYF. Written as DNA, the CDR3 is TGCGCCAGCAGCCAAGAATACCTAGCGGGAGAAGCAGATACGCAGTATTTT.